This T cell receptor (beta chain) was retrieved from a study of neurological immune-mediated disorders. Sample time point: longitudinal time-point 3. TCRdb re-derived calls from the 5' RACE reads in MiXCR, one entry per CDR3 protein. The profile covers fewer than 55,000 distinct CDR3 sequences, with more than 9.5% appearing a single time and approximately 10% taken by the ten largest. The germline V gene encodes CDR1 LGHNA and CDR2 YSLEER. The CDR3 is 14 amino acids. The ends were cut back, 0 bases at V and 6 bases at J, with 11 bases in the middle. V gene TRBV4-3 combines with J gene TRBJ1-1; no reliable D call. The sequence was obtained from a male donor with HTLV-1-associated myelopathy (HAM/TSP). Sequenced: PBMCs. The CDR3 region has the DNA TGCGCCAGCAGCCAAGACTGGTCCGCGCCTGAAGCTTTCTTT. Its protein is CASSQDWSAPEAFF.